The clone carrying this TCR beta chain was seen a handful of times. The repertoire was sequenced with immunoSEQ multiplex PCR; TCRdb's copy has only in-frame clones and lacks some. The sample has 80,000 to 90,000 clones, 80% to 90% seen once. This record comes from a study of T cells after somatic rescue of genetic block. The CDR3 loop spans 13 amino acids. Looked up from germline, CDR1 is MNHEY and CDR2 is SMNVEV (reference sequence). With 5 bases removed from V and 3 bases from J, the gap between germline ends came to 10 bases. Material for sequencing was peripheral blood mononuclear cells (PBMCs). This clonotype originated in a woman in her late teens or twenties. The chain uses TRBV27 and TRBJ1-1, with a weak D call TRBD1 (5 bases). This CDR3 reads CASSGTVYTEAFF. The CDR3 nucleotides read TGTGCCAGCAGTGGGACTGTTTACACTGAAGCTTTCTTT.